Below are 20 T cell receptor beta chains sequenced from a single sample in a study of breast tumors, draining lymph nodes, adjacent tissues (TCRdb year 2016). The axillary draining lymph nodes of breast cancer patients were the source of the lymph node samples. The library was prepared using multiplex PCR. TCRdb records Illumina HiSeq 2000 as the sequencer. TCRdb passed the public sequencing reads through fastp at Q25 and MiXCR, retaining productive beta sequences. CDR3 protein duplicates are merged, each entry listing the most common genes and DNA. Across this sample there are about 230,000 distinct CDR3 sequences, with about a third seen only once. The ten largest clones represent 1.2% to 1.5% of the sample. Sequencing was done on a sample of axillary lymph node tissue. The receptors shown here come from a female donor with breast cancer. Some clones in this sample may be carry-over from other donors' samples.

The V call is TRBV28, the J call TRBJ2-5; D possibly corresponds to TRBD1 (5 bases). Trimming shortened V by 5 bases and J by 5 bases, and 21 bases separated the two germline ends. The CDR3 covers 16 residues. CDR1 MDHEN and CDR2 SYDVKM come from the germline V gene. Here the CDR3 reads CASSPTSRGSRETQYF. CDR3 nucleotide sequence: TGTGCCAGCAGTCCGACATCAAGGGGCTCGCGGGAGACCCAGTACTTC.

At least ten counts were recorded for this clonotype. The chain carries TRBV24-1 and TRBJ2-1, with D possibly TRBD2 on 5 matching bases. Germline loops: CDR1 KGHDR, CDR2 SFDVKD. There are 17 residues in the CDR3. The germline V and J ends were trimmed by 3 bases and 8 bases, with 22 bases remaining between them. CDR3 in amino acids: CATSDRSPGTRRDEQFF. CDR3 sequence (DNA): TGTGCCACCAGTGATCGGTCACCGGGAACACGAAGGGATGAGCAGTTCTTC.

This clonotype was detected ten times or more. The chain employs TRBV3-1 and TRBJ2-1; no clear D gene. In germline, CDR1 is LGHDT, CDR2 YNNKEL (reference sequence). V was cut by 8 bases and J by 5 bases, with 7 bases left in between. The CDR3 sequence is 11 residues long. CDR3 sequence reads: CASRRNNEQFF. The DNA for the CDR3 is TGTGCCAGCCGGCGGAACAATGAGCAGTTCTTC.

The chain employs TRBV2 and TRBJ1-2, with TRBD1 as a possible D gene (5 bases). The CDR3 has 12 residues. The germline V gene has CDR1 SNHLY and CDR2 FYNNEI. V shed 8 bases and J shed 8 bases, with 15 bases lying between them. This CDR3 reads CASGLGGDGYTF. CDR3 nucleotide sequence: TGTGCCAGCGGGCTGGGAGGGGACGGCTACACCTTC.

Details on this clonotype: A much larger clone is a single base away; this may be a read error. Because the CDR3 is missing its conserved closing phenylalanine or tryptophan, this is likely a read error. The chain couples TRBV11-1 to TRBJ2-1; tentatively, D is TRBD1 or TRBD2 (6 bases each). Germline CDR1 is SGHAT and CDR2 is FQDESV (reference sequence). The CDR3 has 16 amino acids. V shed 1 base and J shed 2 bases, with 12 bases lying between them. CDR3 residues: CASSLVTGATYNEQFL. The CDR3 nucleotides are TGTGCCAGCAGCTTAGTGACGGGGGCAACCTACAATGAGCAGTTCCTC.

Ten or more counts support this clonotype. The chain couples TRBV20-1 to TRBJ2-7; TRBD1 aligns across 9 bases. Trimming cost V 4 bases and J 6 bases; bases outside gene matches: 10. The CDR3 has 14 amino acids. Germline loops: CDR1 DFQATT, CDR2 SNEGSKA (reference sequence). The DNA for the CDR3 is TGCAGTGCTAAGCCCGGGACAGGGACGCCCGAGCAGTACTTC. Protein product: CSAKPGTGTPEQYF.

This clonotype was detected many times. The chain links TRBV6-2 or TRBV6-3 to TRBJ2-1; 10 bases map to TRBD2. The CDR3 sequence is 15 residues long. The germline V gene encodes CDR1 MNHEY and CDR2 SVGEGT. J lost 12 bases, V lost 6 bases, and 14 bases had no gene match. The CDR3 DNA follows: TGTGCCAGCAGCCCTGGGCTAGCGGGAGCACTGGGGCAGTTCTTC. It codes for CASSPGLAGALGQFF.

This sequence joins TRBV20-1 and TRBJ2-5, with D tentatively TRBD1 (6 bases). This CDR3 region has 9 residues. Per the germline V gene, CDR1 is DFQATT and CDR2 is SNEGSKA (reference sequence). The V and J ends lost 4 bases and 9 bases respectively, with 6 bases between them. The CDR3 DNA reads TGCAGTGCTAAGGGGGCCCAGTACTTC. Protein: CSAKGAQYF.

There are a few counts of this clonotype. A much larger clone differs from this one at a single base, so this may be a read error. V is TRBV5-6 and J is TRBJ2-7; TRBD2 might be the D (6 bases). Looked up from germline, CDR1 is SGHDT and CDR2 is YYEEEE. V was shortened by 6 bases and J by 6 bases, with 16 bases between the two germline ends. The CDR3 covers 13 residues. The DNA of the CDR3 is TGTGCCAGCACCGCCGGGACTCCCTCCGAGCAGTACTTC. Translated: CASTAGTPSEQYF.

The chain couples TRBV11-3 to TRBJ2-5, with 9 bases that match TRBD2. The CDR3 length is 13 residues. CDR1 SGHNT and CDR2 YENEEA come from the germline V gene. V lost 5 bases, J lost 5 bases, and 3 bases stayed unmatched. CDR3 residues: CASSRGLAETQYF. The CDR3 bases are TGTGCCAGCAGCAGGGGACTAGCCGAGACCCAGTACTTC. The full variable domain, in which reference TRBV11-3 and TRBJ2-5 provide the parts outside the CDR3, is EAGVVQSPRYKIIEKKQPVAFWCNPISGHNTLYWYLQNLGQGPELLIRYENEEAVDDSQLPKDRFSAERLKGVDSTLKIQPAELGDSAVYLCASSRGLAETQYFGPGTRLLVL.

This clonotype was counted ten times or more. Here the CDR3 DNA reads TGTGCCAGCAGCTCCGGGGGCCGAGGCACAGATACGCAGTATTTT. Translating it yields CASSSGGRGTDTQYF. The gene calls are TRBV5-6 and TRBJ2-3, with D possibly called TRBD1 or TRBD2 (6 bases each). V dropped 3 bases and J dropped 1 base, with 12 bases sitting between them. The germline V gene encodes CDR1 SGHDT and CDR2 YYEEEE. The CDR3 covers 15 residues.

With respect to this clonotype: A single base separates this from a much larger clone, so it may be a read error. The chain has TRBV6-9 and TRBJ1-2; no clear D gene. The CDR3 has 12 amino acids. Germline assignment: CDR1 MNHGY and CDR2 SVAAGI. The CDR3, as DNA: TGTGCCAGTCAAAGTGGCGGAGCCGGCTGCACCTTC. This gives the protein CASQSGGAGCTF.

This clonotype was counted only a few times. A read error is likely, as this CDR3 ends without the conserved phenylalanine or tryptophan. This rearrangement joins TRBV5-1 to TRBJ2-5, with a tentative D call TRBD2 (5 bases). Trimming took off 0 bases at V and 2 bases at J, with 8 bases between the two ends. The CDR3 contains 14 residues. Germline CDR1 SGHRS, CDR2 YFSETQ. The CDR3 bases are TGCGCCAGCAGCTTGGATGCGGGTCAAGAGACCCAGTACCTC. Residues: CASSLDAGQETQYL.

This clonotype was seen at least ten times. The chain couples TRBV20-1 to TRBJ2-7, with a weak D call TRBD2 (6 bases). Trimming shortened V by 3 bases and J by 6 bases, and 18 bases separated the two germline ends. The CDR3 totals 14 residues. Germline-derived CDR1 and CDR2 are DFQATT and SNEGSKA (reference sequence). The chain's CDR3 is CSASWSSDSGEQYF. The CDR3 DNA reads TGCAGTGCTAGTTGGTCTAGCGACTCCGGCGAGCAGTACTTC.

The chain couples TRBV27 to TRBJ1-5, with D possibly matching TRBD1 (5 bases). V lost 2 bases to trimming and J lost 4 bases, with 9 bases between them. The CDR3 is made up of 14 amino acids. Germline lookup yields CDR1 MNHEY and CDR2 SMNVEV (reference sequence). The CDR3 region is CASSLIGGNQPQHF. The CDR3 nucleotides read TGTGCCAGCAGTTTAATCGGGGGAAATCAGCCCCAGCATTTT.

This clonotype was recorded at least ten times. The V and J genes are TRBV11-2 and TRBJ2-5; 8 bases map to TRBD2. With 8 bases clipped from V and 5 bases from J, the junction kept 13 bases outside the gene matches. The CDR3 has 15 residues. Germline CDR1 reads SGHAT; CDR2 reads FQNNGV. CDR3 DNA sequence: TGTGCCAGCTCCGGGGGCGGGAGGAGTTGGGAGACCCAGTACTTC. This sequence encodes CASSGGGRSWETQYF.

The chain employs TRBV5-4 and TRBJ2-5; D might be TRBD2 (6 bases). V lost 4 bases to trimming and J lost 2 bases, with 18 bases between them. The CDR3 extends over 16 amino acids. Germline lookup yields CDR1 SGHNT and CDR2 YYREEE (reference sequence). The CDR3 protein is CASSRPGTYSQETQYF. CDR3 bases: TGTGCCAGCAGCCGCCCAGGGACTTATTCGCAAGAGACCCAGTACTTC.

The chain links TRBV27 to TRBJ2-5; D may be TRBD2 (6 bases). Trimming removed 5 bases from V and 5 bases from J, with 21 bases in between. The germline V gene has CDR1 MNHEY and CDR2 SMNVEV (reference sequence). The CDR3 is 16 amino acids. The CDR3 region is CASSRAGRLGRETQYF. The CDR3 DNA reads TGTGCCAGCAGTAGGGCAGGGAGGCTCGGTAGGGAGACCCAGTACTTC.

The sample holds many counts of this clonotype. This chain joins TRBV20-1 and TRBJ2-6; D perhaps matches TRBD2 (5 bases). Germline loops: CDR1 DFQATT, CDR2 SNEGSKA (reference sequence). V lost 6 bases and J 2 bases, leaving 8 bases between the germline ends. This CDR3 is built from 13 residues. The CDR3 spells CSAEAAGANVLTF. For the CDR3, the DNA is TGCAGTGCGGAAGCGGCTGGGGCCAACGTCCTGACTTTC.

This clonotype was found many times. The CDR3 is CASSPGDRWGTDTQYF. In DNA, the CDR3 is TGTGCCAGCAGTCCAGGGGACAGATGGGGCACAGATACGCAGTATTTT. The chain recombines TRBV12-3 or TRBV12-4 with TRBJ2-3, with 7 bases identical to TRBD1. Losses at the gene ends were 5 bases for V and 1 base for J; bases not matched to a gene: 9. This CDR3 has 16 amino acids.